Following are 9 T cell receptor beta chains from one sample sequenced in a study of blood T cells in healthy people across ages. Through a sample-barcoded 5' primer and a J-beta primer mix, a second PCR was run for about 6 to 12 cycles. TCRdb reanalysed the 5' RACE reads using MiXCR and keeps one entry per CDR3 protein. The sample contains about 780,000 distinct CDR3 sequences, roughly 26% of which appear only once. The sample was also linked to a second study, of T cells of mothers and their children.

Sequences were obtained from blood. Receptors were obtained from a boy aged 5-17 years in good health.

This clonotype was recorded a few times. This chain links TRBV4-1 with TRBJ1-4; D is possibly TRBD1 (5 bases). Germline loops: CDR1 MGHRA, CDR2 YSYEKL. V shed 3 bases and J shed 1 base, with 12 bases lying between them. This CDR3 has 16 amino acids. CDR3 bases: TGCGCCAGCAGCCAGGGGGACGGCATAACTAATGAAAAACTGTTTTTT. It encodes CASSQGDGITNEKLFF.

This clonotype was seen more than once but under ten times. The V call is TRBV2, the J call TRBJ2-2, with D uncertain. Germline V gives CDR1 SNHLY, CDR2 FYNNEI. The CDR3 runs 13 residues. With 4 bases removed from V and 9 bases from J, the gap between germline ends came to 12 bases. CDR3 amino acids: CASSARPGRELFF. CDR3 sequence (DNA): TGTGCCAGCAGTGCGCGTCCCGGCAGGGAGCTGTTTTTT.

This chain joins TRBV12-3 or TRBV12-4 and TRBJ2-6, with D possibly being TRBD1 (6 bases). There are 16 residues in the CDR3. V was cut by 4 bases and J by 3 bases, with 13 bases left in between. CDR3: CASSSTGLGGANVLTF. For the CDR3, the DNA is TGTGCCAGCAGTTCCACAGGGTTGGGTGGGGCCAACGTCCTGACTTTC.

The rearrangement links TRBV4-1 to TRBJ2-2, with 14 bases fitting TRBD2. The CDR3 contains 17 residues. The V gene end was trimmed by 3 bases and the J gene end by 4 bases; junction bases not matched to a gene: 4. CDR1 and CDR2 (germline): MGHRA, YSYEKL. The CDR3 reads CASSQSGTSGGTGELFF. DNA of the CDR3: TGCGCCAGCAGCCAGTCCGGGACTAGCGGGGGCACCGGGGAGCTGTTTTTT.

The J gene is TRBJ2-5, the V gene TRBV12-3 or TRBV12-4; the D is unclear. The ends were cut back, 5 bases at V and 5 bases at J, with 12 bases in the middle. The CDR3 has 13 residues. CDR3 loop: CASSGGRAETQYF. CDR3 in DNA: TGTGCCAGCAGTGGTGGACGCGCTGAGACCCAGTACTTC.

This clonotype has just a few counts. The CDR3 here is CASSGGQGTYGYTF. The DNA for the CDR3 is TGCGCCAGCAGCGGCGGACAGGGTACCTATGGCTACACCTTC. V is TRBV5-1 and J is TRBJ1-2, with 8 bases lining up with TRBD1. The CDR3 extends over 14 amino acids. Germline CDR1 reads SGHRS; CDR2 reads YFSETQ. The V segment lost 4 bases and the J segment 4 bases; nucleotides outside the gene matches: 6.

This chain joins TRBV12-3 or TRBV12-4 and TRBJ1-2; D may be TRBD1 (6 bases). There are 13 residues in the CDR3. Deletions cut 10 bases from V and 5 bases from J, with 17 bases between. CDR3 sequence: CATLGAAWYGYTF. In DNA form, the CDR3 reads TGTGCCACCTTGGGGGCGGCCTGGTATGGCTACACCTTC.

In DNA form, the CDR3 reads TGCAGCGTCCACCGGGACAGGGGGGGTAGGGCCAAAAACATTCAGTACTTC. Translation: CSVHRDRGGRAKNIQYF. This chain joins TRBV29-1 and TRBJ2-4, with 11 bases identical to TRBD1. This CDR3 spans 17 amino acids. V trimming: 6 bases; J trimming: 1 base; junction bases outside the gene matches: 11. CDR1 SQVTM and CDR2 ANQGSEA come from the germline V gene.

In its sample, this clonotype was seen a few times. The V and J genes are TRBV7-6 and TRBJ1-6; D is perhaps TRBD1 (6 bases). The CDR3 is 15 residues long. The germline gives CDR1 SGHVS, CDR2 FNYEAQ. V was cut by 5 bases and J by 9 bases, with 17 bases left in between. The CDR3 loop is CASSPRVGGGSPLHF. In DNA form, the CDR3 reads TGTGCCAGCAGCCCCCGAGTAGGGGGTGGTTCACCCCTCCACTTT. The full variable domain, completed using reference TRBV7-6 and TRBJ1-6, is GAGVSQSPRYKVTKRGQDVALRCDPISGHVSLYWYRQALGQGPEFLTYFNYEAQQDKSGLPNDRFSAERPEGSISTLTIQRTEQRDSAMYRCASSPRVGGGSPLHFGNGTRLTVT.